This T cell receptor (beta chain) was captured in a study of shared clonotypes between healthy human individuals (TCRdb year 2020). Some background on the complete study: A couple of women and three men aged 18 to 49 years were included in the cohort. Per donor, three plates each were used for CD4 naive and CD4 memory, two for CD8 naive, and one for CD8 memory. To increase sequencing depth and limit assay-specific biases, different laboratories used diverse techniques to prepare libraries and sequence TCR repertoires. To estimate repertoire size and how much clonotypes are shared between individuals, the study performed deep sequencing of blood TCR repertoires from a few healthy adults. Between about 0.8 and 8.9 billion PBMCs per donor were obtained by leukapheresis. Broad study findings and their caveats: Across a few donors, approximately 4.9% of naive CD4, roughly 3.8% of naive CD8, about 2.3% of memory CD4, and over 0.35% of memory CD8 clonotypes were shared. Compared with non-shared clonotypes, the clonotypes found in all four sorted-subset donors had higher generation probabilities. Sampling was limited to blood, and TCR repertoires in tissue likely differ from TCR repertoires in blood. Pairwise subsampling led to the expectation that sequencing depth would affect the degree of clonotype sharing among donors. Because the study included only a small number of donors, the genetic and exposure-history diversity represented was limited. Larger estimated clonotype richness was generally found for naive subsets than for memory subsets. Even with the large sequencing depth, rarefaction of the sorted-subset datasets indicated that sequencing was incomplete.

TCR CDR3 regions were amplified from genomic DNA by multiplex PCR using the deep immunoSEQ assay. For each cell subset, the extracted genomic DNA was distributed evenly across all wells of several immunoSEQ 96-well plates, and each plate served as one replicate. For sorted subsets, each replicate PCR was loaded with roughly 0.2 ug genomic DNA, equivalent to 30,000 or so T cell genomes. The purified libraries were quantified using a Qubit 3.0 fluorometer, sized with a Bioanalyzer 2100, and then quantified again using the KAPA Library Quantification kit. A separate single-read 150-cycle Illumina NextSeq 550 flow cell was used to sequence each immunoSEQ 96-well plate. The published analysis was carried out like this. Because only junctional sequences without quality scores were contained in the immunoSEQ output, filtering matching that applied to full-length reads could not be performed. Sequences were annotated with PyIR, a Python wrapper for IgBLAST v1.9, and V/J genes and CDR3 were assigned using IMGT germline references. Reads were filtered out if the reads had weak V/J assignments (E-value above 1e-6), no CDR3, stop codons, out-of-frame junctions, or ambiguous translated residues. V3J clonotypes were defined by identical inferred V gene, J gene, and CDR3 amino acid sequence. Percentage overlap between repertoires was calculated by dividing the number of shared unique clonotypes by the size of the smaller repertoire. Three approaches were used to assess repertoire richness: RTK rarefaction, the Chao1 estimator, and Recon v2.1 estimates of unobserved clonotypes. OLGA was used to compute generation probabilities for all TCRbeta clonotypes that the gDNA method yielded from a few donors. Sourced from immuneACCESS, this table was stored by TCRdb with only in-frame sequences that have V and J called. A share of the clones is absent; for the studies checked, an unresolved V gene accounts for under half, and the remainder has no known explanation. V and J calls and clone size are given by that table; D and trimming were obtained from the DNA. The sample data list approximately 1.1 million clones, and about four fifths of these were observed just once. Under 0.6% of the sample rests with the top ten.

Notes on this clone: No cognate antigen has been identified for it. No per-base quality is available; no much larger clone lies one base away.

V loses 2 bases of germline sequence and J loses 2 bases, and the interval between the two ends is 9 bases. The CDR3, from cysteine to phenylalanine, totals 14 residues. Just the 42-base CDR3 DNA is kept, in frame starting at base 1. For CDR1 and CDR2, the germline V gene lists MGHDK and SYGVNS. The donors were healthy, HIV-negative adults who had no recently reported acute infections or vaccinations. Only Caucasian adults living in Nashville, Tennessee, USA were represented among the donors. CD4+ T cells were enriched through magnetic negative selection, after which naive cells were positively selected on CD45RA and the remaining negative fraction served as the memory subset. Blood was collected by leukapheresis, and PBMCs were isolated by Ficoll-Histopaque density gradient centrifugation and then cryopreserved in liquid nitrogen vapor phase. Analytical flow cytometry was used to check the purity and quantity of every magnetically sorted T cell population. Genomic DNA was isolated from every sorted fraction and measured by UV absorbance on a Nanodrop 2000c.

The sequence was obtained from a man between 18 and 35 years old in good health. Some clones in this sample may be carry-over from other donors' samples. The rearranged chain carries TRBV25-1 and TRBJ2-5; TRBD2 is a weak D gene call, 5 bases matching. The sequencing sample was made of memory CD4+ T cells from PBMCs. The cell subset or site label of this sample denotes: CD45RA-negative fraction. The CDR3 protein is CASSEILGQETQYF. The DNA reads TGTGCCAGCAGTGAAATACTAGGGCAAGAGACCCAGTACTTC.